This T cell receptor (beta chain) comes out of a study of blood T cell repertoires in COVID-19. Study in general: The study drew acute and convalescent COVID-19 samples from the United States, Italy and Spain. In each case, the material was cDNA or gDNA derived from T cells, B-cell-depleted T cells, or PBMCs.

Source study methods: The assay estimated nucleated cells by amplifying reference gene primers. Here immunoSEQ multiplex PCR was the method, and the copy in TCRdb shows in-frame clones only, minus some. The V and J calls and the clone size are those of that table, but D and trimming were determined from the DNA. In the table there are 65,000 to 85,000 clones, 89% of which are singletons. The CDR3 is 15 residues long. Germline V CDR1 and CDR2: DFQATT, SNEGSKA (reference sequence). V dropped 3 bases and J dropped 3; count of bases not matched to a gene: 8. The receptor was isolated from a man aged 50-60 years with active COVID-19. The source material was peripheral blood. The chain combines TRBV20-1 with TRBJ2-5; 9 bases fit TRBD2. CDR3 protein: CSASGLLAGKETQYF. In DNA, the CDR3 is TGCAGTGCTAGTGGCCTCCTAGCGGGGAAAGAGACCCAGTACTTC.